Listed below are T cell receptor beta chains from one sample, sequenced in a study of T-cell reconstitution after alpha-beta-depleted transplantation in children. One entry per CDR3 protein, called by TCRdb with MiXCR from the PCR reads. The table lists about 1,000,000 distinct CDR3 sequences, roughly 29% of them singletons, with roughly 31% in the top ten. Sequenced here: PBMCs, mostly from graft donor cells, sampled 360 days after TCRalphabeta/CD19-depleted stem cell transplant. The receptors derive from a boy younger than two who had a stem cell transplant for SCID, so the T cells may come from the graft donor. CDR3s include the opening cysteine and the closing phenylalanine or tryptophan.

v_gene	j_gene	CDR3aa
TRBV5-1	TRBJ2-7	CASSLSPGDYEQYF
TRBV20-1	TRBJ2-3	CSARHFPTGITDTQYF
TRBV15	TRBJ2-3	CATKEGITDTQYF
TRBV5-1	TRBJ2-1	CASSFIPGPQDEQFF
TRBV29-1	TRBJ2-7	CSVEEGRAPYEQYF
TRBV18	TRBJ2-1	CASSRGGENEQFF
TRBV5-1	TRBJ2-7	CASSLGDPPYEQYF
TRBV5-1	TRBJ2-1	CASILPAGEGFF
TRBV9	TRBJ2-1	CASSVDGPAGSEQFF
TRBV7-9	TRBJ2-4	CASSSTERAKNIQYF
TRBV7-2	TRBJ2-1	CASSLEARREQFF
TRBV12-3/TRBV12-4	TRBJ2-5	CASSGNYHHALETQYF
TRBV20-1	TRBJ2-5	CSTNRGYDETQYF
TRBV20-1	TRBJ1-2	CSAPRGPGYGYTF
TRBV12-3/TRBV12-4	TRBJ2-3	CASSLYRGKTDTQYF
TRBV13	TRBJ1-1	CASSLWIKGGPEDTEAFF
TRBV5-1	TRBJ2-7	CASSLVAGVFNEQYF
TRBV9	TRBJ2-1	CASSSGGGGNEQFF
TRBV25-1	TRBJ1-1	CASKPSGGTEAFF
TRBV11-2	TRBJ1-2	CASSLPHAYGYTF
TRBV12-3/TRBV12-4	TRBJ2-1	CASSFLGQGLNEQFF
TRBV27	TRBJ2-6	CASSKGTGANVLTF
TRBV3-1	TRBJ1-4	CASSQRGSNEKLFF
TRBV5-1	TRBJ2-2	CASSLAGADIWSSSELFF
TRBV19	TRBJ1-1	CASSRNPRGTEAFF
TRBV7-9	TRBJ1-1	CASIKENTEAFF
TRBV12-3/TRBV12-4	TRBJ1-1	CASTLQQNTEAFF
TRBV6-5	TRBJ1-4	CASSAGRGKLFF
TRBV7-8	TRBJ1-3	CASSLYPSPGNTIYF
TRBV7-2	TRBJ1-1	CASSLTQGTYTEAFF
TRBV6-2/TRBV6-3	TRBJ2-5	CASTETGRETQYF
TRBV20-1	TRBJ2-7	CSARDQMAWGGNSEQYF